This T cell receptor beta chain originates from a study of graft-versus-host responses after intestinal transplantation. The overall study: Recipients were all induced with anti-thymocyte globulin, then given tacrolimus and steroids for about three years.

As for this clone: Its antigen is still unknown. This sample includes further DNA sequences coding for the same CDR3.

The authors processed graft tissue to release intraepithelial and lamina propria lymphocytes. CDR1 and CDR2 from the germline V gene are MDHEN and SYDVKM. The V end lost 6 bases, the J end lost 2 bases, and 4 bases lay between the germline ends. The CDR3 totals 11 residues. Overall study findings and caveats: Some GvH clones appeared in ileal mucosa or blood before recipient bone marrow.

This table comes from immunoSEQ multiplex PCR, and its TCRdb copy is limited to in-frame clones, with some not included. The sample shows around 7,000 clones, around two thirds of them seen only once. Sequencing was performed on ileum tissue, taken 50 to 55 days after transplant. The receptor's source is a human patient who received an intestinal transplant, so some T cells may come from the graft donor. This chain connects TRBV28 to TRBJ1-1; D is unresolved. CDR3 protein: CASSPNTEAFF. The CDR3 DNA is TGTGCCAGCAGCCCAAACACTGAAGCTTTCTTT.